The 21 T cell receptor beta chains below were found in one sample sequenced in a study of T cell responses to AZD1222 COVID-19 vaccine. The data were produced by immunoSEQ multiplex PCR, yet TCRdb's version contains in-frame clones alone and is incomplete. The data hold just under 95,000 clones, with under 90% observed a single time. Sequenced here: peripheral blood, sampled on day 0 of AZD1222 vaccination. These TCRs come from an adult in good health.

The chain carries TRBV14 and TRBJ1-4; the D is unclear. The length of the CDR3 is 15 residues. Germline V gene sequence: CDR1 SGHDN, CDR2 FVKESK. The germline V and J ends were trimmed by 1 base and 7 bases, with 13 bases remaining between them. DNA of the CDR3: TGTGCCAGCAGCCAAGTCGGCATCCGGGGTGAAAAACTGTTTTTT. Amino acids: CASSQVGIRGEKLFF.

This sequence joins TRBV10-3 and TRBJ2-4; TRBD1 agrees at 9 bases. CDR3 length: 17 amino acids. V lost 5 bases, J lost 0 bases, and 8 bases stayed unmatched. Germline-derived CDR1 and CDR2 are ENHRY and SYGVKD. CDR3 in DNA: TGTGCCATCAGTCGAGAGGACAGGGGCCTAGCCAAAAACATTCAGTACTTC. It translates to CAISREDRGLAKNIQYF.

V is TRBV10-2 and J is TRBJ1-1, with D possibly matching TRBD1 (6 bases). CDR1 WSHSY and CDR2 SAAADI come from the germline V gene. The CDR3 has 14 residues. Trimming took 6 bases from V and 4 from J, leaving 15 bases between them. Here the CDR3 DNA reads TGCGCCAGCAGGAAACAGGGCGGATCCACTGAAGCTTTCTTT. Its protein product is CASRKQGGSTEAFF.

The V call is TRBV30, the J call TRBJ2-1; TRBD1 matches 7 bases. In germline, CDR1 is GTSNPN, CDR2 SVGIG (reference sequence). Trimming removed 1 base from V and 6 bases from J; junction bases left unmatched: 27. This CDR3 spans 21 amino acids. The CDR3 DNA reads as TGTGCCTGGAGTGCCCTTTGGACAGGTCAGACGAGGGTACGAGGGGGCAATGAGCAGTTCTTC. Its protein is CAWSALWTGQTRVRGGNEQFF.

The chain is built from TRBV24-1 and TRBJ2-1, with 7 bases aligning to TRBD1. The CDR3 runs 16 residues. Germline values: CDR1 KGHDR, CDR2 SFDVKD. The V segment lost 3 bases and the J segment 2 bases; nucleotides outside the gene matches: 6. CDR3 in DNA: TGTGCCACCAGTGATACAACCGGGACAGCCTACAATGAGCAGTTCTTC. Translation gives CATSDTTGTAYNEQFF.

The chain has TRBV15 and TRBJ2-7; the D is unclear. V gave up 1 base and J gave up 7 bases, with 11 bases separating them. The CDR3 extends over 13 amino acids. Per germline, CDR1 LNHNV and CDR2 YYDKDF (reference sequence). The CDR3 sequence: CATSRGTASEQYF. Here the CDR3 DNA reads TGTGCCACCAGCAGAGGGACGGCTAGTGAGCAGTACTTC.

This clone was seen just once. This sequence joins TRBV2 and TRBJ1-1; a weak D match, TRBD1 (6 bases). CDR1 and CDR2 (germline): SNHLY, FYNNEI. This CDR3 is built from 13 residues. V was cut by 8 bases and J by 5 bases, with 15 bases left in between. The CDR3 DNA is TGTGCCAGCGAACTACAGGGTGGTACTGAAGCTTTCTTT. Translation: CASELQGGTEAFF.

In its sample, this clone was seen once. The chain has TRBV6-5 and TRBJ2-7; TRBD1 aligns across 7 bases. Germline CDR1 MNHEY, CDR2 SVGAGI. Trimming at V came to 4 bases and at J to 2 bases, leaving 11 bases not matched to a gene. This CDR3 is 16 amino acids long. CDR3 loop: CASSSYRDRSPYEQYF. CDR3 nucleotides: TGTGCCAGCAGTTCATACCGGGACAGATCTCCCTACGAGCAGTACTTC.

In its sample, this clone was seen once. The chain links TRBV10-3 to TRBJ2-5, with D possibly being TRBD1 (6 bases). Trimming left V 7 bases short and J 3 bases short, with 15 bases between. The CDR3 covers 14 residues. CDR1 and CDR2 (germline): ENHRY, SYGVKD. CDR3 sequence: CAITDRAGEETQYF. The CDR3 bases are TGTGCCATCACCGACCGGGCAGGGGAAGAGACCCAGTACTTC.

The rearrangement links TRBV3-1 (or the pseudogene TRBV3-2) to TRBJ2-1; D not certain. Trimming left V 1 base short and J 7 bases short, with 8 bases between. The CDR3 spans 13 residues. Germline CDR1 LGHDT, CDR2 YNNKEL (reference sequence). The CDR3 is CASSQGMGNEQFF. CDR3 DNA sequence: TGTGCCAGCAGCCAAGGGATGGGGAATGAGCAGTTCTTC.

The rearrangement uses TRBV19 and TRBJ1-5; tentative D call: TRBD1 (6 bases). The CDR3 sequence is 15 residues long. The germline V gene has CDR1 LNHDA and CDR2 SQIVND (reference sequence). V was cut by 5 bases and J by 6 bases, with 17 bases left in between. The CDR3 DNA reads as TGTGCCAGTAGTGTCCGGGACCGGGGGCGTCAGCCCCAGCATTTT. Residues: CASSVRDRGRQPQHF.

CDR3 residues: CASSKEGPESGELFF. In DNA form, the CDR3 reads TGTGCCAGCTCTAAGGAGGGCCCGGAGTCAGGGGAGCTGTTTTTT. V is TRBV18 and J is TRBJ2-2; TRBD2 is a possible D gene (6 bases). This CDR3 has 15 residues. Germline V gene data show CDR1 as KGHSH and CDR2 as LQKENI. Trimming pared 6 bases from V and 8 bases from J, leaving 19 bases between.

V usage is TRBV7-2 and J usage is TRBJ2-7; TRBD1 or TRBD2 may be the D gene (6 bases each). The CDR3 covers 15 residues. Germline V gives CDR1 SGHTA, CDR2 FQGNSA. V lost 6 bases and J 4 bases, leaving 19 bases between the germline ends. The CDR3 nucleotides are TGTGCCAGCAGTCAAGGGGGGCCCCTTTCTTACGAGCAGTACTTC. Translation: CASSQGGPLSYEQYF.

V is TRBV7-8 and J is TRBJ1-1; unclear D gene. There are 12 residues in the CDR3. Per germline, CDR1 SGHVS and CDR2 FQNEAQ. Deletions cut 4 bases from V and 3 bases from J, with 6 bases between. The CDR3 nucleotides are TGTGCCAGCAGCTGGGGAGACACTGAAGCTTTCTTT. Its translation is CASSWGDTEAFF.

The chain carries TRBV18 and TRBJ1-1; D remains unclear. The germline V gene encodes CDR1 KGHSH and CDR2 LQKENI. Trimming took off 3 bases at V and 7 bases at J, with 15 bases between the two ends. This CDR3 comprises 14 residues. The CDR3 loop is CASSPGVGGDEAFF. For the CDR3, the DNA is TGTGCCAGCTCACCGGGCGTAGGCGGAGATGAAGCTTTCTTT. Together with reference TRBV18 and TRBJ1-1, the CDR3 gives the full variable domain: NAGVMQNPRHLVRRRGQEARLRCSPMKGHSHVYWYRQLPEEGLKFMVYLQKENIIDESGMPKERFSAEFPKEGPSILRIQQVVRGDSAAYFCASSPGVGGDEAFFGQGTRLTVV.

The chain is built from TRBV5-1 and TRBJ2-5; no firm D call. The V gene's germline CDR1 is SGHRS and CDR2 YFSETQ. The CDR3 loop spans 14 amino acids. Between the trimmed V and J ends, which lost 5 bases and 1 base, there was a span of 12 bases. The CDR3 coding sequence is TGCGCCAGCAGGCCAGGACGCCCCCAAGAGACCCAGTACTTC. Translated: CASRPGRPQETQYF.

In its sample, this clone was seen once. The V gene is TRBV27, the J gene TRBJ1-4, with D possibly matching TRBD1 (6 bases). Between the trimmed V and J ends, which lost 4 bases and 5 bases, there was a span of 17 bases. The CDR3 loop spans 16 amino acids. Germline lookup yields CDR1 MNHEY and CDR2 SMNVEV (reference sequence). For the CDR3, the DNA is TGTGCCAGCAGTTCTCGTGTTAGGGGGATGAATGAAAAACTGTTTTTT. Encoded protein: CASSSRVRGMNEKLFF. The complete variable domain, with remaining parts taken from reference TRBV27 and TRBJ1-4, reads EAQVTQNPRYLITVTGKKLTVTCSQNMNHEYMSWYRQDPGLGLRQIYYSMNVEVTDKGDVPEGYKVSRKEKRNFPLILESPSPNQTSLYFCASSSRVRGMNEKLFFGSGTQLSVL.

The genes are TRBV5-1 and TRBJ1-1, with D possibly TRBD1 on 5 matching bases. The germline V gene encodes CDR1 SGHRS and CDR2 YFSETQ. V lost 4 bases and J lost 0, with 13 bases in between. CDR3 size: 15 residues. The CDR3 DNA sequence: TGCGCCAGCAGCCCGGGGGGGTGGATGAACACTGAAGCTTTCTTT. Amino acid sequence: CASSPGGWMNTEAFF. The full variable domain, rest sourced from reference TRBV5-1 and TRBJ1-1, is KAGVTQTPRYLIKTRGQQVTLSCSPISGHRSVSWYQQTPGQGLQFLFEYFSETQRNKGNFPGRFSGRQFSNSRSEMNVSTLELGDSALYLCASSPGGWMNTEAFFGQGTRLTVV.

This chain uses TRBV18 with TRBJ1-6; D gene unclear. The CDR3 loop spans 14 amino acids. Trimming stripped 1 base from V and 6 bases from J, with 7 bases between. Per the germline V gene, CDR1 is KGHSH and CDR2 is LQKENI. Written as DNA, the CDR3 is TGTGCCAGCTCACCACAGCCAGTTAATTCACCCCTCCACTTT. It yields the protein CASSPQPVNSPLHF.

The chain carries TRBV9 and TRBJ2-7, with a tentative D call TRBD1 (6 bases). Germline V gene sequence: CDR1 SGDLS, CDR2 YYNGEE. The V end was cut by 0 bases, the J end by 5 bases, with 12 bases between. The CDR3 is 14 amino acids. CDR3 coding DNA: TGTGCCAGCAGCGTAGCTCCAGGGGCCCACGAGCAGTACTTC. It encodes CASSVAPGAHEQYF. Full variable domain (outside the CDR3, taken from reference TRBV9 and TRBJ2-7): DSGVTQTPKHLITATGQRVTLRCSPRSGDLSVYWYQQSLDQGLQFLIQYYNGEERAKGNILERFSAQQFPDLHSELNLSSLELGDSALYFCASSVAPGAHEQYFGPGTRLTVT.

This chain uses TRBV6-1 with TRBJ1-2; D unresolved. Germline CDR1 is MNHNS and CDR2 is SASEGT. Deletions cut 0 bases from V and 5 bases from J, with 10 bases between. The length of the CDR3 is 14 residues. This CDR3 reads CASSEAGLTYGYTF. The DNA for the CDR3 is TGTGCCAGCAGTGAAGCCGGCCTTACTTATGGCTACACCTTC.